These 10 T cell receptor beta chains were sequenced from one sample in a study of T cells in localized non-small cell lung cancer. TCRdb's table, derived via immunoSEQ multiplex PCR, lists solely in-frame clones and lacks some. The data contain fewer than 7,000 clones, 35% of them singletons. The input for sequencing was lung tumor tissue, taken before any cancer treatment. Receptors were obtained from a male donor aged 60 or over with stage I squamous cell lung carcinoma.

The V and J genes are TRBV7-8 and TRBJ1-5; TRBD1 aligns across 8 bases. The V and J ends lost 4 bases and 11 bases, in that order; junction bases with no gene match: 7. Germline V gene sequence: CDR1 SGHVS, CDR2 FQNEAQ. The CDR3 extends over 13 amino acids. DNA for the CDR3: TGTGCCAGCAGCTCGCGGACAGGGCGATCCCAGCATTTT. It translates to CASSSRTGRSQHF. The full variable domain, completed using reference TRBV7-8 and TRBJ1-5, is GAGVSQSPRYKVAKRGQDVALRCDPISGHVSLFWYQQALGQGPEFLTYFQNEAQLDKSGLPSDRFFAERPEGSVSTLKIQRTQQEDSAVYLCASSSRTGRSQHFGDGTRLSIL.

The chain carries TRBV6-8 and TRBJ2-1; 7 positions match TRBD1. The CDR3 sequence is 14 residues long. Trimming cost V 9 bases and J 0 bases; bases outside gene matches: 5. CDR1 and CDR2 from the germline V gene are MNHGY and SAAAGT. The CDR3 DNA is TGTGCCAGTTCGACAGGGCCCTCCTACAATGAGCAGTTCTTC. Translated: CASSTGPSYNEQFF.

This clone has just one count. The V gene is TRBV28, the J gene TRBJ1-2, with D maybe TRBD1 (6 bases). The CDR3 is made up of 14 amino acids. Trimming took 1 base from V and 7 from J, leaving 13 bases between them. From germline, CDR1 is MDHEN and CDR2 SYDVKM. The DNA for the CDR3 is TGTGCCAGCAGTTTATTACAAAGGGGGGTTGGCTACACCTTC. Translating it yields CASSLLQRGVGYTF.

The rearrangement links TRBV6-8 to TRBJ2-1; D gene uncertain. CDR3 length: 16 amino acids. Germline V gene lookup returns CDR1 MNHGY and CDR2 SAAAGT. Trimming pared 2 bases from V and 0 bases from J, leaving 11 bases between. The CDR3 loop reads CASSYTAPSSYNEQFF. CDR3 DNA: TGTGCCAGCAGTTACACCGCCCCAAGCTCCTACAATGAGCAGTTCTTC.

This chain connects TRBV19 to TRBJ2-3; 7 nucleotides agree with TRBD1. In germline, CDR1 is LNHDA, CDR2 SQIVND (reference sequence). Trimming took 5 bases from V and 0 from J; bases not matched to a gene: 5. The CDR3 loop spans 15 amino acids. CDR3 nucleotides: TGTGCCAGTAGTTTTAGGGGGCGTAGCACAGATACGCAGTATTTT. Translated: CASSFRGRSTDTQYF.

The V call is TRBV29-1, the J call TRBJ2-1, with a tentative D call TRBD2 (6 bases). CDR1 is SQVTM and CDR2 is ANQGSEA in the germline V gene. Trimming shortened V by 7 bases and J by 3 bases, and 13 bases separated the two germline ends. The CDR3 consists of 13 residues. The CDR3 is CSAIAVDYNEQFF. The CDR3 DNA follows: TGCAGCGCGATAGCGGTGGACTACAATGAGCAGTTCTTC.

J is TRBJ2-5 and V is TRBV2; D ambiguous. This CDR3 is built from 14 residues. Per the germline V gene, CDR1 is SNHLY and CDR2 is FYNNEI. Trimming pared 7 bases from V and 5 bases from J, leaving 17 bases between. The CDR3 loop reads CASIRQPQGETQYF. CDR3 bases: TGTGCCAGCATAAGGCAGCCCCAAGGGGAGACCCAGTACTTC.

By share, this clone counts as large (0.1 to 1%). The V call is TRBV28, the J call TRBJ1-4, with a possible D match to TRBD1 (5 bases). CDR3 size: 13 residues. Germline V gene sequence: CDR1 MDHEN, CDR2 SYDVKM. The ends were cut back, 4 bases at V and 10 bases at J, with 13 bases in the middle. DNA for the CDR3: TGTGCCAGCAGTTGGAAGGGGACGGGAAAACTGTTTTTT. This sequence encodes CASSWKGTGKLFF. Based on the CDR3 plus reference TRBV28 and TRBJ1-4, the full variable domain is DVKVTQSSRYLVKRTGEKVFLECVQDMDHENMFWYRQDPGLGLRLIYFSYDVKMKEKGDIPEGYSVSREKKERFSLILESASTNQTSMYLCASSWKGTGKLFFGSGTQLSVL.

The chain employs TRBV9 and TRBJ1-4; TRBD1 is a possible D gene (5 bases). CDR1 is SGDLS and CDR2 is YYNGEE in the germline V gene. The length of the CDR3 is 14 residues. The V and J ends lost 4 bases and 6 bases respectively, with 13 bases between them. The CDR3 DNA is TGTGCCAGCAGCCCGGGGGGTTCCTATGAAAAACTGTTTTTT. It yields the protein CASSPGGSYEKLFF.

This clone was detected a few times. The CDR3 loop reads CASSYGVTYEQYF. CDR3 coding DNA: TGTGCCAGCAGTTATGGGGTGACCTACGAGCAGTACTTC. This chain connects TRBV6-8 to TRBJ2-7; D uncertain. With 3 bases removed from V and 2 bases from J, the gap between germline ends came to 8 bases. Germline-derived CDR1 and CDR2 are MNHGY and SAAAGT. This CDR3 is built from 13 residues.